This passage covers 11 T cell receptor beta chains from one sample sequenced in a study of blood T cell repertoires in COVID-19. The repertoire was sequenced with immunoSEQ multiplex PCR; TCRdb's copy has only in-frame clones and lacks some. The repertoire has about 140,000 clones, roughly 86% of them found once; the top ten carry roughly 3.4%. Sequenced input: PBMCs or T cells enriched from blood (not recorded which). These receptors originate from a woman aged 45-59 years with acute COVID-19.

The chain is built from TRBV13 and TRBJ1-3; no definite D call. The ends were cut back, 3 bases at V and 2 bases at J, with 8 bases in the middle. From germline, CDR1 is PRHDT and CDR2 FYEKMQ (reference sequence). The CDR3 extends over 14 amino acids. The CDR3 is CASSFERTGNTIYF. CDR3 DNA: TGTGCCAGCAGCTTCGAGAGGACTGGAAACACCATATATTTT.

The chain has TRBV29-1 and TRBJ2-7, with TRBD2 identical over 13 bases. With V trimmed by 7 bases and J by 5 bases, 2 bases remained unmatched. The germline CDR1 and CDR2 sequences are SQVTM and ANQGSEA. The length of the CDR3 is 12 residues. CDR3 residues: CSGGLAGDEQYF. The CDR3 DNA follows: TGCAGCGGTGGACTAGCGGGAGACGAGCAGTACTTC.

The V call is TRBV2, the J call TRBJ2-2; D might be TRBD1 (6 bases). The germline V gene encodes CDR1 SNHLY and CDR2 FYNNEI. This CDR3 has 16 residues. The V end was cut by 7 bases, the J end by 2 bases, with 17 bases between. The CDR3 protein is CASTSIGTINTGELFF. Here the CDR3 DNA reads TGTGCCAGCACCTCCATTGGGACAATAAACACCGGGGAGCTGTTTTTT.

V and J are TRBV7-2 and TRBJ1-1, with TRBD1 matching 8 bases. CDR3 length equals 13 residues. V was pared by 8 bases and J by 3 bases, with 5 bases of the junction left unmatched. In germline, CDR1 is SGHTA, CDR2 FQGNSA. CDR3 nucleotides: TGTGCCAGCCGGACAGGGTTCGACACTGAAGCTTTCTTT. Residues: CASRTGFDTEAFF. The whole variable domain, filled in from reference TRBV7-2 and TRBJ1-1, reads GAGVSQSPSNKVTEKGKDVELRCDPISGHTALYWYRQSLGQGLEFLIYFQGNSAPDKSGLPSDRFSAERTGGSVSTLTIQRTQQEDSAVYLCASRTGFDTEAFFGQGTRLTVV.

The CDR3 reads CASSLLRRGAWDTQYF. The CDR3 DNA sequence: TGTGCCAGCAGCTTGCTACGTCGGGGAGCTTGGGATACGCAGTATTTT. The chain recombines TRBV5-6 with TRBJ2-3; tentative D call: TRBD2 (5 bases). Germline V CDR1 and CDR2: SGHDT, YYEEEE. V was clipped by 1 base and J by 6 bases, with 18 bases between them. The CDR3 covers 16 residues.

The rearrangement joins TRBV14 to TRBJ2-7; the D gene is possibly TRBD1 (6 bases). The V gene lost 1 base and the J gene lost 7 bases, with 11 bases spanning the gap. The germline V gene encodes CDR1 SGHDN and CDR2 FVKESK. CDR3 length: 13 amino acids. This CDR3 is CASSQGTGYEQYF. CDR3 in DNA: TGTGCCAGCAGCCAAGGTACAGGGTATGAGCAGTACTTC.

The rearrangement links TRBV29-1 to TRBJ1-3; no reliable D call. V lost 3 bases and J lost 0, with 9 bases in between. CDR3 length: 14 residues. Germline CDR1 reads SQVTM; CDR2 reads ANQGSEA. CDR3 sequence: CSVDGDPSGNTIYF. CDR3 DNA sequence: TGCAGCGTTGACGGAGATCCCTCTGGAAACACCATATATTTT.

In its sample, this clone was seen a few times. The V and J genes are TRBV5-4 and TRBJ2-3; 10 bases align to TRBD1. V trimming: 4 bases; J trimming: 5 bases; junction bases outside the gene matches: 10. The CDR3 loop spans 16 amino acids. Per germline, CDR1 SGHNT and CDR2 YYREEE (reference sequence). Written as DNA, the CDR3 is TGTGCCAGCAGCCTGGCCGGGACAGGGGTGGGAGATACGCAGTATTTT. This gives the protein CASSLAGTGVGDTQYF.

The chain carries TRBV19 and TRBJ2-5; a possible D gene is TRBD2 (5 bases). The CDR3 spans 16 residues. Trimming removed 1 base from V and 7 bases from J, with 19 bases in between. Germline loops: CDR1 LNHDA, CDR2 SQIVND (reference sequence). CDR3 DNA: TGTGCCAGTAGTATAGGAGGGTCAGCCACCATCCGGACCCAGTACTTC. Its protein is CASSIGGSATIRTQYF.

The chain joins TRBV5-4 to TRBJ2-7, with 7 positions matching TRBD2. V was clipped by 0 bases and J by 0 bases; unmatched bases: 0. Per germline, CDR1 SGHNT and CDR2 YYREEE (reference sequence). The CDR3 loop spans 14 amino acids. The CDR3 protein is CASSLASGSYEQYF. CDR3 nucleotides: TGTGCCAGCAGCTTGGCTAGCGGCTCCTACGAGCAGTACTTC.

The J gene is TRBJ2-2, the V gene TRBV7-9; 7 bases match TRBD2. The CDR3 has 13 amino acids. Germline CDR1 SEHNR, CDR2 FQNEAQ (reference sequence). V lost 5 bases, J lost 6 bases, and 3 bases stayed unmatched. CDR3: CASSDGLAGELFF. DNA of the CDR3: TGTGCCAGCAGCGACGGACTAGCCGGGGAGCTGTTTTTT. The full variable domain, completed using reference TRBV7-9 and TRBJ2-2, is DTGVSQNPRHKITKRGQNVTFRCDPISEHNRLYWYRQTLGQGPEFLTYFQNEAQLEKSRLLSDRFSAERPKGSFSTLEIQRTEQGDSAMYLCASSDGLAGELFFGEGSRLTVL.